The T cell receptor (beta chain) under discussion was sequenced for a study of T cell repertoires in cytomegalovirus infection. Study in general: Both CMV infection and a matching HLA type were indicated by public TCR beta signatures.

A note on this clonotype: Its target is not known.

The CDR3 is made up of 19 amino acids. V was clipped by 5 bases and J by 0 bases, with 23 bases between them. Looked up from germline, CDR1 is MNHEY and CDR2 is SMNVEV (reference sequence). TCRdb reanalysed the reads using MiXCR and keeps one entry per CDR3 protein. The table lists some 940,000 distinct CDR3 sequences, about a third of them singletons. The chain uses TRBV27 and TRBJ2-1, with a weak D call TRBD2 (6 bases). The source is a human donor in good health (CMV status not recorded). Some clones in this sample may be carry-over from other donors' samples. The sample here was cultured CD8+ T cells from PBMCs, taken from culture after CMV antigen stimulation. CDR3 residues: CASSPGARLAPNSYNEQFF. The CDR3 DNA reads TGTGCCAGCAGTCCTGGGGCTCGGCTAGCGCCAAACTCCTACAATGAGCAGTTCTTC.